Listed below are T cell receptor beta chains from one sample, sequenced in a study of shared clonotypes between healthy human individuals. Libraries were prepared by immunoSEQ multiplex PCR; TCRdb keeps only in-frame clonotypes and omits some of them. The sample carries fewer than 550,000 clones, over 60% recorded once. Source material: PBMCs. These receptors were taken from a woman aged 40-49 years in good health. Some clones in this sample may be carry-over from other donors' samples. Each CDR3 is given with its conserved first and last residue. Each record gives: V gene, J gene, D gene, clone size, CDR3 DNA, CDR3 protein. A D gene is named only where the DNA matches it firmly. Size values are once, few and many counts, or a class for expanded clones, and some rows have none.

>TRBV9|TRBJ2-6|.|.
TGTGCCAGCAGCGTAGGACAGCTCAACTCTGGGGCCAACGTCCTGACTTTC
CASSVGQLNSGANVLTF
>TRBV27|TRBJ1-1|.|.
TGTGCCAGCAGTTTGAGTCAGTACACTGAAGCTTTCTTT
CASSLSQYTEAFF
>TRBV5-1|TRBJ2-1|.|.
TGCGCCAGCAGCTTGGCCTCGGGAGATGGGGATGAGCAGTTCTTC
CASSLASGDGDEQFF
>TRBV6-5|TRBJ2-3|TRBD1|.
TGTGCCAGCAGCTCGACAGGGGTGGTGGATACGCAGTATTTT
CASSSTGVVDTQYF
>TRBV5-1|TRBJ2-7|TRBD1|.
TGCGCCAGCAGCTTGGTTCCAACCGGACAGGGAGGAAACGAGCAGTACTTC
CASSLVPTGQGGNEQYF
>TRBV7-7|TRBJ2-2|TRBD2|.
TGTGCCAGCAGCCCCGGACTAGCGGGAGAAGTGGACACCGGGGAGCTGTTTTTT
CASSPGLAGEVDTGELFF
>TRBV5-1|TRBJ2-2|TRBD2|.
TGCGCCAGCAGCTTGGGTCCTAGCGGGAGAGAGTACACCGGGGAGCTGTTTTTT
CASSLGPSGREYTGELFF
>TRBV21-1|TRBJ1-4|.|.
TGTGCCAGCGTTCAACGGGGGGGACAAACTCTAAAACTGTTTTTT
CASVQRGGQTLKLFF
>TRBV2|TRBJ1-1|.|.
TGTGCCAGCAAGGAAACGAATACAGCACCGAACACTGAAGCTTTCTTT
CASKETNTAPNTEAFF
>TRBV5-5|TRBJ2-7|TRBD2|once
TGTGCCAGCAGCTTTGGAGGGCTAGCGGGAGTTGGCGAGCAGTACTTC
CASSFGGLAGVGEQYF
>TRBV9|TRBJ2-7|TRBD1|.
TGTGCCAGCAGTCCTTTCGGACAGGACGGTTACGAGCAGTACTTC
CASSPFGQDGYEQYF
>TRBV28|TRBJ1-2|.|.
TGTGCCAGCAGTCCCATGGGGGGAAACTATGGCTACACCTTC
CASSPMGGNYGYTF
>TRBV6-1|TRBJ1-2|TRBD1|.
TGTGCCAGCAGTGATCCGGGACAGGCAAGGGAGTATGGCTACACCTTC
CASSDPGQAREYGYTF
>TRBV7-8|TRBJ2-7|TRBD1|.
TGTGCCAGCAGTCTCTTTGTGGGACAGGGCTACGAGCAGTACTTC
CASSLFVGQGYEQYF
>TRBV5-1|TRBJ2-3|TRBD2|once
TGCGCCAGCAGCTTGGTGCGGGAGGCCTTCCTAGGGCCAGATACGCAGTATTTT
CASSLVREAFLGPDTQYF
>TRBV7-2|TRBJ1-5|.|.
TGTGCCAGCAGCTTAGTCACCAATCAGCCCCAGCATTTT
CASSLVTNQPQHF
>TRBV18|TRBJ2-6|TRBD1|.
TGTGCCAGCTCATCATCGAGGGGGACAGGGGGCTCTGGGGCCAACGTCCTGACTTTC
CASSSSRGTGGSGANVLTF
>TRBV5-1|TRBJ2-5|TRBD2|once
TGCGCCAGCAGCTTGGAGGCTAGCGGACAAGAGACCCAGTACTTC
CASSLEASGQETQYF
>TRBV15|TRBJ2-7|.|.
TGTGCCACCAGCAGAGATTTGGGGTACGAGCAGTACTTC
CATSRDLGYEQYF
>TRBV9|TRBJ2-1|TRBD1|.
TGTGCCAGCAGCGTAGACGACAGGGGAGTTTACAATGAGCAGTTCTTC
CASSVDDRGVYNEQFF
>TRBV7-9|TRBJ2-1|TRBD2|.
TGTGCCAGCAGCTGGACTAGCGGGACCCACGTAGAGCAGTTCTTC
CASSWTSGTHVEQFF
>TRBV11-2|TRBJ2-5|TRBD1|.
TGTGCCAGCAGCTTTCACCCAACGACAGGGGAGACCCAGTACTTC
CASSFHPTTGETQYF
>TRBV28|TRBJ1-1|.|.
TGTGCCAGCAGTTTAGGACAGATGAACACTGAAGCTTTCTTT
CASSLGQMNTEAFF
>TRBV5-1|TRBJ2-2|TRBD1|.
TGCGCCAGCAGCCCGGGCGCAATAGGGACAGGGGCCGGGGAGCTGTTTTTT
CASSPGAIGTGAGELFF
>TRBV7-6|TRBJ2-7|.|once
TGTGCCAGCAGCTTACCCCAGGGCGAGCAGTACTTC
CASSLPQGEQYF
>TRBV28|TRBJ1-1|TRBD1|.
TGTGCCAGCAGTTCCGGGACAGGGGAGGTCACTGAAGCTTTCTTT
CASSSGTGEVTEAFF
>TRBV5-1|TRBJ1-3|.|.
TGCGCCAGCCGTTCGACACGGGACTCTGGAAACACCATATATTTT
CASRSTRDSGNTIYF
>TRBV6-1|TRBJ1-1|TRBD1|.
TGTGCCAGCAGTGCGGACAGGGGGGGAACTGAAGCTTTCTTT
CASSADRGGTEAFF
>TRBV10-3|TRBJ1-5|.|once
TGTGCCATCAGGGGTTTAGAGGGTCAGCCCCAGCATTTT
CAIRGLEGQPQHF
>TRBV4-2|TRBJ2-1|TRBD2|.
TGTGCCAGCAGCGCAACCCCCAAGCGGGAGTTTGGTGAGCAGTTCTTC
CASSATPKREFGEQFF
>TRBV6-5|TRBJ2-7|TRBD1|.
TGTGCCAGCAGATTCCGGGACAGGGGAAACTACGAGCAGTACTTC
CASRFRDRGNYEQYF
>TRBV2|TRBJ1-2|TRBD1|.
TGTGCCAGCAGGGGACAGGGTCAGAACTATGGCTACACCTTC
CASRGQGQNYGYTF
>TRBV11-1|TRBJ2-7|.|.
TGTGCCAGCATCATAGTCGACTCCTTCTACGAGCAGTACTTC
CASIIVDSFYEQYF
>TRBV10-3|TRBJ1-6|.|.
TGTGCCATCAGTGAAAGGGACACCCAGAATTCACCCCTCCACTTT
CAISERDTQNSPLHF
>TRBV30|TRBJ2-1|.|.
TGTGCCTGGAGTTCCGGGACTGGGGCTGGTGAGCAGTTCTTC
CAWSSGTGAGEQFF
>TRBV5-4|TRBJ2-7|.|few
TGTGCCAGCAGCCCCGATTCGACCTCCTACGAGCAGTACTTC
CASSPDSTSYEQYF
>TRBV28|TRBJ1-1|.|.
TGTGCCACCACACCCCCGGAGAACACTGAAGCTTTCTTT
CATTPPENTEAFF
>TRBV7-7|TRBJ1-5|TRBD1|.
TGTGCTAGCAGCTCGCAAGACAGGGGGCAACAGCCCCAGCATTTT
CASSSQDRGQQPQHF
>TRBV10-3|TRBJ1-1|.|.
TGTGCCAGTACAGGGAACACTGAAGCTTTCTTT
CASTGNTEAFF
>TRBV18|TRBJ2-2|.|.
TGTGCCAGCTCACCGGGACGGGACACCGGGGAGCTGTTTTTT
CASSPGRDTGELFF
>TRBV6-1|TRBJ1-6|.|.
TGTGCCAGCAGTGAAGCGCTATGGGGGCGGGCTGATTCACCCCTCCACTTT
CASSEALWGRADSPLHF
>TRBV2|TRBJ2-7|TRBD2|many
TGTGCCAGCAGTCCGGGACTAGGCTCCTACGAGCAGTACTTC
CASSPGLGSYEQYF
>TRBV7-2|TRBJ2-7|TRBD2|.
TGTGCCAGCAGCGTGAAGGGACTAGGCCTCTCCTACGAGCAGTACTTC
CASSVKGLGLSYEQYF
>TRBV6-5|TRBJ1-2|.|.
TGTGCCAGCAGTTACCAGATAGACTATGGCTACACCTTC
CASSYQIDYGYTF
>TRBV15|TRBJ1-3|.|few
TGTGCCACCAGAGCATCGGACAGCCAGAGCTCTGGAAACACCATATATTTT
CATRASDSQSSGNTIYF
>TRBV7-6|TRBJ2-1|TRBD2|.
TGTGCCAGCAGCTTAGCGGCGGGAGTAGGGAATGAGCAGTTCTTC
CASSLAAGVGNEQFF
>TRBV7-9|TRBJ1-1|.|.
TGTGCCAGCAGCCCGGGGGGGGTGAACACTGAAGCTTTCTTT
CASSPGGVNTEAFF
>TRBV16|TRBJ2-1|TRBD2|.
TGTGCCAGCAGCCTTACTAGCGGGAGTTACAATGAGCAGTTCTTC
CASSLTSGSYNEQFF
>TRBV7-9|TRBJ1-3|.|.
TGTGCCAGCAGCTCCGCCGGGGGCTACTCTGGAAACACCATATATTTT
CASSSAGGYSGNTIYF
>TRBV2|TRBJ2-2|.|once
TGTGCCAGCAGTGATCTGAGCGGGACCGGGGAGCTGTTTTTT
CASSDLSGTGELFF
>TRBV28|TRBJ1-1|.|.
TGTGCCAGCAGTTTATACGACAGCAGGATGAACACTGAAGCTTTCTTT
CASSLYDSRMNTEAFF
>TRBV27|TRBJ1-5|TRBD1|.
TGTGCCAGCAGTTTACACAGGGGGAATCAGCCCCAGCATTTT
CASSLHRGNQPQHF
>TRBV5-6|TRBJ2-1|.|.
TGTGCCAGCAGCTTGGCCCTTACGCCAAATGAGCAGTTCTTC
CASSLALTPNEQFF
>TRBV5-1|TRBJ1-1|TRBD1|few
TGCGCCAGCAGCTTGATGACAGGGTCGGGCACTGAAGCTTTCTTT
CASSLMTGSGTEAFF
>TRBV30|TRBJ1-1|TRBD1|.
TGTGCCTGGAGGGGGACAGGGTACACTGAAGCTTTCTTT
CAWRGTGYTEAFF
>TRBV2|TRBJ1-4|TRBD1|.
TGTGCCAGCAGTGAAGCGGGAAGGGGGCGTGATGAAGAACTGTTTTTT
CASSEAGRGRDEELFF
>TRBV10-3|TRBJ2-3|TRBD1|.
TGTGCCACCTGGGACAGGGCTCTAGGTACGCAGTATTTT
CATWDRALGTQYF